The 10 T cell receptor beta chains reported below all come from one sample, sequenced in a study of T cells in Graves' hyperthyroidism and ophthalmopathy (dated by TCRdb to about 2019). The protocol used for the library was multiplex PCR. Sequenced on an Illumina HiSeq 2000. The TCR beta CDR3 regions were amplified from the RNA transcripts. The TCR CDR3 was subjected to a first round of RT-PCR using the HTBI primer set and the Qiagen OneStep RT-PCR kit. TCRdb's own reprocessing of the public reads used fastp at Q25 and MiXCR and kept productive beta chains. CDR3 protein duplicates are merged, each entry listing the most common genes and DNA. The sample table records some 570,000 distinct CDR3 sequences; 13% to 15% of these occur just once. Around 7% of the sample comes from the top ten. Input material: blood. Every receptor here comes from a woman younger than 30 with Graves' ophthalmopathy.

This clonotype showed up just a few times. This chain joins TRBV20-1 and TRBJ2-7; a weak D match, TRBD1 (6 bases). Deletions cut 0 bases from V and 3 bases from J, with 9 bases between. The CDR3 loop spans 13 amino acids. The germline gives CDR1 DFQATT, CDR2 SNEGSKA (reference sequence). CDR3 residues: CSAREGQFYEQYF. The CDR3 DNA sequence: TGCAGTGCTAGAGAAGGACAGTTCTACGAGCAGTACTTC.

Many counts were recorded for this clonotype. V and J are TRBV18 and TRBJ2-1; 9 nucleotides align to TRBD1. V was pared by 2 bases and J by 8 bases, with 7 bases of the junction left unmatched. Germline loops: CDR1 KGHSH, CDR2 LQKENI. The CDR3 sequence is 15 residues long. The CDR3 spells CASSPGTGYAYEQFF. DNA for the CDR3: TGTGCCAGCTCACCAGGGACAGGGTATGCTTATGAGCAGTTCTTC.

This clonotype was seen more than once but under ten times. This rearrangement joins TRBV13 to TRBJ2-3, with 10 bases aligning to TRBD2. The length of the CDR3 is 16 residues. The germline CDR1 and CDR2 sequences are PRHDT and FYEKMQ (reference sequence). After removal of 5 bases from V and 2 bases from J, the junction contained 7 bases not matched to a gene. The CDR3 nucleotides are TGTGCCAGCAGCCAATGGACTAGCGGCCCCACAGATACGCAGTATTTT. It codes for CASSQWTSGPTDTQYF. The full variable domain, in which reference TRBV13 and TRBJ2-3 provide the parts outside the CDR3, is AAGVIQSPRHLIKEKRETATLKCYPIPRHDTVYWYQQGPGQDPQFLISFYEKMQSDKGSIPDRFSAQQFSDYHSELNMSSLELGDSALYFCASSQWTSGPTDTQYFGPGTRLTVL.

Of note for this clonotype: One end of the junction varies from germline; a read error may be responsible. The chain recombines TRBV5-1 with TRBJ2-5; the D gene is possibly TRBD1 (6 bases). CDR3 size: 15 residues. The germline gives CDR1 SGHRS, CDR2 YFSETQ. This CDR3 reads CASSLQGTGQETQYF. CDR3 DNA: TGTGCCAGCAGCTTGCAGGGGACGGGCCAAGAGACCCAGTACTTC.

There are many counts of this clonotype. V gene TRBV7-2 combines with J gene TRBJ1-3; the D gene is possibly TRBD1 (5 bases). Trimming cost V 5 bases and J 2 bases, with 19 bases left between them. The germline CDR1 and CDR2 sequences are SGHTA and FQGNSA. The CDR3 has 17 residues. CDR3 loop: CASSPVAGRGAGNTIYF. In DNA, the CDR3 is TGTGCCAGCAGCCCTGTGGCTGGGAGGGGAGCTGGAAACACCATATATTTT.

CDR3 coding DNA: TGTGCCACCAGTGAACGGACACTGTCGGGCTATGGCTACACCTTC. It encodes CATSERTLSGYGYTF. The chain employs TRBV24-1 and TRBJ1-2; D possibly corresponds to TRBD1 (5 bases). CDR1 KGHDR and CDR2 SFDVKD come from the germline V gene. V lost 4 bases, J lost 4 bases, and 15 bases lay in between. This CDR3 is 15 amino acids long.

The rearrangement uses TRBV7-9 and TRBJ2-1; D not certain. Trimming shortened V by 0 bases and J by 0 bases, and 12 bases separated the two germline ends. The CDR3 extends over 17 amino acids. Germline CDR1 reads SEHNR; CDR2 reads FQNEAQ (reference sequence). The CDR3 spells CASSLAPPRSSYNEQFF. Here the CDR3 DNA reads TGTGCCAGCAGCTTAGCGCCCCCCAGAAGCTCCTACAATGAGCAGTTCTTC. Together with reference TRBV7-9 and TRBJ2-1, the CDR3 gives the full variable domain: DTGVSQNPRHKITKRGQNVTFRCDPISEHNRLYWYRQTLGQGPEFLTYFQNEAQLEKSRLLSDRFSAERPKGSFSTLEIQRTEQGDSAMYLCASSLAPPRSSYNEQFFGPGTRLTVL.

This clonotype appeared many times. V and J are TRBV11-2 and TRBJ2-2; no reliable D call. V lost 3 bases and J lost 0, with 14 bases in between. The CDR3 contains 17 residues. From germline, CDR1 is SGHAT and CDR2 FQNNGV. CDR3 sequence: CASSFRVRRSNTGELFF. The CDR3 region has the DNA TGTGCCAGCAGCTTTAGAGTACGGCGGTCGAACACCGGGGAGCTGTTTTTT. The full variable domain, its missing parts supplied by reference TRBV11-2 and TRBJ2-2, is EAGVAQSPRYKIIEKRQSVAFWCNPISGHATLYWYQQILGQGPKLLIQFQNNGVVDDSQLPKDRFSAERLKGVDSTLKIQPAKLEDSAVYLCASSFRVRRSNTGELFFGEGSRLTVL.

At least ten counts were recorded for this clonotype. The chain employs TRBV7-8 and TRBJ2-1; a weak D match, TRBD1 (5 bases). Trimming pared 5 bases from V and 2 bases from J, leaving 19 bases between. The CDR3 extends over 17 amino acids. From germline, CDR1 is SGHVS and CDR2 FQNEAQ. The DNA of the CDR3 is TGTGCCAGCAGCCTAAGGTTTTTGCAGGGCGCCTACAATGAGCAGTTCTTC. Protein product: CASSLRFLQGAYNEQFF.

This clonotype was observed at least ten times. The chain joins TRBV11-1 to TRBJ1-2; D may be TRBD1 (5 bases). Germline V gene lookup returns CDR1 SGHAT and CDR2 FQDESV (reference sequence). There are 14 residues in the CDR3. V was pared by 5 bases and J by 8 bases, with 18 bases between. The CDR3 region has the DNA TGTGCCAGCAGCGTAACCCGGGGCAAGTACGGCTACACCTTC. Its translation: CASSVTRGKYGYTF.